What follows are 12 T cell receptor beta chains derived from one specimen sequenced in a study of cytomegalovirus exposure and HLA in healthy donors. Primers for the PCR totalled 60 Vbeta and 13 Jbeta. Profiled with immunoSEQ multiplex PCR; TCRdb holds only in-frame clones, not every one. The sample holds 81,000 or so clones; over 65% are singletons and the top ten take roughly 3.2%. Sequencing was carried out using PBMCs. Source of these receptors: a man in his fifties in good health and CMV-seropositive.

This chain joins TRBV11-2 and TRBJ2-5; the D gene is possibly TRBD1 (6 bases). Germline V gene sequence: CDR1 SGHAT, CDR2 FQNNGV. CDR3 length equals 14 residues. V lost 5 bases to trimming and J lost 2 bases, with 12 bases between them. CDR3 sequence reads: CASSKGTKQETQYF. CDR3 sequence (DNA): TGTGCCAGCAGCAAGGGGACAAAACAAGAGACCCAGTACTTC.

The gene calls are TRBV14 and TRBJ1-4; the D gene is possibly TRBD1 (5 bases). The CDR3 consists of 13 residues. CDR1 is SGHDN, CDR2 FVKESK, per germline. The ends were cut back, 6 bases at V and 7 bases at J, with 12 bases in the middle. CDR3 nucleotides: TGTGCCAGCAGTGGGGGGTCAAGTGAAAAACTGTTTTTT. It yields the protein CASSGGSSEKLFF.

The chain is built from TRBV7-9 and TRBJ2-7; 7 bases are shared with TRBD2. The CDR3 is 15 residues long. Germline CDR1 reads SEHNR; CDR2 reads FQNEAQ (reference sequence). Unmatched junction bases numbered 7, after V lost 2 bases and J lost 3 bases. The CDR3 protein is CASSLPTSALYEQYF. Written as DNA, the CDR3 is TGTGCCAGCAGCTTACCAACTAGCGCTCTCTACGAGCAGTACTTC.

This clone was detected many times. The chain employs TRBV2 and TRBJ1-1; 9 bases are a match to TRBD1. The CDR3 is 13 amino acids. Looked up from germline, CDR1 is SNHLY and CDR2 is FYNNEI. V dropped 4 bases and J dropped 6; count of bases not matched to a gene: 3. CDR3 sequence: CASSGTGAAEAFF. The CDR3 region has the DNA TGTGCCAGCAGTGGGACAGGGGCGGCTGAAGCTTTCTTT.

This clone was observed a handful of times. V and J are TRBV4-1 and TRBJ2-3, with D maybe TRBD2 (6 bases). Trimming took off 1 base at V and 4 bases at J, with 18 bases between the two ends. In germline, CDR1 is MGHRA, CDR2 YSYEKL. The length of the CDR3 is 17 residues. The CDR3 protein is CASSQVNLVPGADTQYF. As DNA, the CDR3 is TGCGCCAGCAGCCAAGTGAATCTAGTCCCGGGGGCAGATACGCAGTATTTT.

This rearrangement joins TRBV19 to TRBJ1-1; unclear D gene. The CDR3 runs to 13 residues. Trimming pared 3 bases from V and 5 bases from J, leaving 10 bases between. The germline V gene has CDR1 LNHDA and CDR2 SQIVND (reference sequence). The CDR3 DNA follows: TGTGCCAGTAGTATGTCAAGAGGAACTGAAGCTTTCTTT. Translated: CASSMSRGTEAFF.

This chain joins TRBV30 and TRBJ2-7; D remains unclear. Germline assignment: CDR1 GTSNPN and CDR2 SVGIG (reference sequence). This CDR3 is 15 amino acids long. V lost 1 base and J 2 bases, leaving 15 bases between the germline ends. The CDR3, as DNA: TGTGCCTGGAGTGGGGCTCTTGGAAATACCTACGAGCAGTACTTC. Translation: CAWSGALGNTYEQYF.

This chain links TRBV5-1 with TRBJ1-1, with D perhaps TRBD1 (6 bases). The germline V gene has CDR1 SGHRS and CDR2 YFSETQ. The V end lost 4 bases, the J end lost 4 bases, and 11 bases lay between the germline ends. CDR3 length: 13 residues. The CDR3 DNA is TGCGCCAGCAGCGGGGGCAGAGGCACTGAAGCTTTCTTT. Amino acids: CASSGGRGTEAFF.

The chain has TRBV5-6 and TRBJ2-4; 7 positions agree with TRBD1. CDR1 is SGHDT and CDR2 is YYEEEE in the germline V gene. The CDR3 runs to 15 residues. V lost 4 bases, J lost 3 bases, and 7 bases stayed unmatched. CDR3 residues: CASSLTGVGKNIQYF. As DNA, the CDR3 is TGTGCCAGCAGCCTAACAGGGGTAGGCAAAAACATTCAGTACTTC.

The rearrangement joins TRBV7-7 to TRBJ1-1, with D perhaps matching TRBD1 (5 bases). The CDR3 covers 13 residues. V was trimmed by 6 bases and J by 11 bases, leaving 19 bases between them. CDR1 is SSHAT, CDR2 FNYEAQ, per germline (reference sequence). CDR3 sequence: CASRPQAPYDAFF. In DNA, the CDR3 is TGTGCCAGCAGGCCACAGGCGCCCTACGACGCTTTCTTT.

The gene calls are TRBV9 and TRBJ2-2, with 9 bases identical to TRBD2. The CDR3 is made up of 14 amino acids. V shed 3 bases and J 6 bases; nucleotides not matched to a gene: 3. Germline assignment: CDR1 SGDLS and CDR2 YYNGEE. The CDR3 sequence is CASSGRGGPGELFF. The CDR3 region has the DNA TGTGCCAGCAGCGGGCGGGGGGGCCCCGGGGAGCTGTTTTTT.

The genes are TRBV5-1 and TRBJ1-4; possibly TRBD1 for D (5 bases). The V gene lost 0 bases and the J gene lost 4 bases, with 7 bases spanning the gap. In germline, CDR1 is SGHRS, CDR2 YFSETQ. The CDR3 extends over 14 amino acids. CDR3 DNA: TGCGCCAGCAGCTTGGGACAGTTTAATGAAAAACTGTTTTTT. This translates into CASSLGQFNEKLFF.